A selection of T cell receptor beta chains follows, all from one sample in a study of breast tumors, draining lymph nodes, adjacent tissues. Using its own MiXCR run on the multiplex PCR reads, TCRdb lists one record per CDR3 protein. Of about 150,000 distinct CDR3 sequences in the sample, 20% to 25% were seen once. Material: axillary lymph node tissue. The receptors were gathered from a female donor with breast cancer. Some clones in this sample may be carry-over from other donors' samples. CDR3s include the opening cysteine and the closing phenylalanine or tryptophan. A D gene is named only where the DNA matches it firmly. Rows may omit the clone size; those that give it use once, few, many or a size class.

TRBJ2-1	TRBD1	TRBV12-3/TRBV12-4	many	TGTGCCAGCAGTTCCAGCGTTGCTTCCCATCAGGTGACAGGGGGGGACAATGAGCAGTTCTTC	CASSSSVASHQVTGGDNEQFF
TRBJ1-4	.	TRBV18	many	TGTGCCAGCTCACCCACAGGGAGTGAAAAACTGTTTTTT	CASSPTGSEKLFF
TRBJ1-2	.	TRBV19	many	TGTGCCAGTACCTTTCAGGTCGGTCGCTATGGCTACACCTTC	CASTFQVGRYGYTF
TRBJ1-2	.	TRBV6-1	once	TGTGCCAGCAGTGAAAAGATACAGGGTTCGTTCGGGACGTATGGCTACACCTTC	CASSEKIQGSFGTYGYTF
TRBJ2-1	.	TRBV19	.	TGTGCCAGTAGCGCGGGATCCATCAACGAGCAGCTCTTC	CASSAGSINEQLF
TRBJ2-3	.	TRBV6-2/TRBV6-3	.	TGTACCAGCAGCCTGGGACGCCGCCCTACGCAGTATTTT	CTSSLGRRPTQYF
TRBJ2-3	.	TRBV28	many	TGTGCCAGCCGCGACCCAGATACGCAGTATTTT	CASRDPDTQYF
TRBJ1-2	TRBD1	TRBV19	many	TGTGCCAGTAGTCCACGGGACAGGAAATTCTATGGCTACACCTTC	CASSPRDRKFYGYTF
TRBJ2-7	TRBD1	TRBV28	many	TGTGCCAGCAACGACAGGGGGAAGTACGAGCAGTACTTC	CASNDRGKYEQYF
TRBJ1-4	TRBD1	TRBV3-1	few	TGTGCCAGCAGCCCGGGGACAGGGGGCCCAACTAATGAAAAACTGTTTTTT	CASSPGTGGPTNEKLFF
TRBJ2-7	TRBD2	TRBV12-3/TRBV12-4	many	TGTGCCAGCACTATAGCGGGAACTCCCTACGAGCAGTACTTC	CASTIAGTPYEQYF
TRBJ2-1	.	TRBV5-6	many	TGTGCCAGCAGCTCGACGACTTGGACCTACAATGAGCAGTTCTTC	CASSSTTWTYNEQFF
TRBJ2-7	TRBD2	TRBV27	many	TGTGCCAGCAGTTTATACCCCCCCCTAGCGGGAGGGCCCTCCTACGAGCAGTACTTC	CASSLYPPLAGGPSYEQYF
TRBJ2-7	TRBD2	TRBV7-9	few	TGTGCCAGCAGCAATAGCGGGCGGCCCTCCTACGAGCAGTACTTC	CASSNSGRPSYEQYF
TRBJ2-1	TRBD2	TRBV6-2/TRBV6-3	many	TGTGCCAGCAGTTACACCGGACTAGCGGACTACAATGAGCAGTTCTTC	CASSYTGLADYNEQFF
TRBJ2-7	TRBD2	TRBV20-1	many	TGCAGTGCTAGAGGTCGGACTAGCGGGAGTTTCTACGAGCAGTACTTC	CSARGRTSGSFYEQYF
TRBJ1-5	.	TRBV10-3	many	TGTGCCATCAGTGAGGGAGTTAGTTCCAATCAGCCCCAGCATTTT	CAISEGVSSNQPQHF
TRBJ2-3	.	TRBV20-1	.	TGCAGTGCTTCGCGCGGGACTCTTTTT	CSASRGTLF
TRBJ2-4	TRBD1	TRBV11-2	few	TGTGCCAGCAGCTTAGGGACAGGGGTAAACATTCAGTACTTC	CASSLGTGVNIQYF
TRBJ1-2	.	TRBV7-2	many	TGTGCCAGCAGCGGGGTGGCCTATGGCTACACCTTC	CASSGVAYGYTF
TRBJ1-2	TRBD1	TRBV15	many	TGTGCCACCAGCAGAGATCGCACAGGGGGCTATGGCTACACCTTC	CATSRDRTGGYGYTF
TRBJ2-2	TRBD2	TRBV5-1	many	TGCGCCAGCAGCTTCATGGCTAGCGGGAATGGGGAGCTGTTTTTT	CASSFMASGNGELFF
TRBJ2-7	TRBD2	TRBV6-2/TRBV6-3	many	TGTGCCAGCAGAACTCGTTCAGCGGGAGGGCACGAGCAGTACTTC	CASRTRSAGGHEQYF
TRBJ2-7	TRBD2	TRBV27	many	TGTGCCAGCAGTCCGTGGACTAGCGGGAGCTCCTACGAGCAGTACTTC	CASSPWTSGSSYEQYF
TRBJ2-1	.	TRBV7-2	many	TGTGCCAGCAGCTTAGGGACCTACTTTAGTGAGCAGTTCTTC	CASSLGTYFSEQFF
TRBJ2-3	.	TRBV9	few	TGTGCCAGCAGCGAGAGCGCGGCAGATACGCAGTATTTT	CASSESAADTQYF
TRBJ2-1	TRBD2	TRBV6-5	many	TGTGCCAGCAAGAATGGCGGGAGCAAGCATGAGCAGTTCTTC	CASKNGGSKHEQFF
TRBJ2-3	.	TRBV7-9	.	TGTGCCTGCAGCTTAAGAGAAGATACGCAGTATTTT	CACSLREDTQYF
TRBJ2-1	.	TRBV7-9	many	TGTGCCAGCAGCTTAATCCAGAGATACAATGAGCAGTTCTTC	CASSLIQRYNEQFF
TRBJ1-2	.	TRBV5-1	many	TGCGCCAGCAGCCAACTCACAGGAACAGGCTACACCTTC	CASSQLTGTGYTF
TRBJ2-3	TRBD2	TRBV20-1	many	TGCAGTGCTAGACTAGCGGGAGATACGCAGTATTTT	CSARLAGDTQYF
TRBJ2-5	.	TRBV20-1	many	TGCAGGGTCAGGGCGGCGGACCAAGAGACCCAGTACTTC	CRVRAADQETQYF
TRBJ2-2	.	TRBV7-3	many	TGTGCCAGCAGCGATACCGGGAGCACCGGGGAGCTGTTTTTT	CASSDTGSTGELFF
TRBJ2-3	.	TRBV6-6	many	TGTGCCAGCGCTGGAAGCACAGATACGCAGTATTTT	CASAGSTDTQYF
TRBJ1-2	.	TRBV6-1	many	TGTGCCAGCAGTTTCGGGAAGTACTATGGCTACACCTTC	CASSFGKYYGYTF
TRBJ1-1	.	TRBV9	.	TGTGCCAGCAGCGTAATGGTGAACACTGAAGCTTTCTTT	CASSVMVNTEAFF
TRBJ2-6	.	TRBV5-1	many	TGCGCCAGCAGCTACCCTCCTTTTGGGAGCTCTGGGGCCAACGTCCTGACTTTC	CASSYPPFGSSGANVLTF
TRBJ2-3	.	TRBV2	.	TGTGCCAGCAGTGACGGGAGAGGCAATCAGCCCCAGTATTTT	CASSDGRGNQPQYF
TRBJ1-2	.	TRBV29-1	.	TGCAGCGTTGTGTTGCCAGATTATGGCTACACCTTC	CSVVLPDYGYTF
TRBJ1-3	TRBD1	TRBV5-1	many	TGCGCCAGCAGCTTGGCCGGTGACAGGGCGATCTCTGGAAACACCATATATTTT	CASSLAGDRAISGNTIYF
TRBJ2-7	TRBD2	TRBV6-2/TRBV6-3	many	TGTGCCAGCAGTTACTCGCCCCGGACTAGCGGGAGTAACGAGCAGTACTTC	CASSYSPRTSGSNEQYF
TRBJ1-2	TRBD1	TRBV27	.	TGTGCCAGCAGTTTAATAAGGACAGGGCGAAGGGAGGGCTACACCTTC	CASSLIRTGRREGYTF
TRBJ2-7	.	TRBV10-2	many	TGCGCCAGCTCTCCCAAGTACGTGAAGTACTTC	CASSPKYVKYF
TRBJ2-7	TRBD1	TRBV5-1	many	TGCGCCAGCAGTGCCACCGGGACAGGGATTTACGAGCAGTACTTC	CASSATGTGIYEQYF
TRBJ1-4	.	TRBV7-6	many	TGTGCCAGCAGAGCAGGGGCCTCAACTAATGAAAAACTGTTTTTT	CASRAGASTNEKLFF
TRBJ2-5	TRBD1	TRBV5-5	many	TGTGCCAGCAGACTCACAGGGGAAGAGACCCAGTACTTC	CASRLTGEETQYF
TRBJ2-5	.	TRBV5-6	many	TGTGCCAGCAGCCCAGGGAGCGGCCAAGAGACCCAGTACTTC	CASSPGSGQETQYF
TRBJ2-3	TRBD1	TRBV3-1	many	TGTGCCAGCAGCCCAAAGGGGAGGCAGGGGGCATGGACGCAGTATTTT	CASSPKGRQGAWTQYF
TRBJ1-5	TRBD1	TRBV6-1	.	TGTGCCAGCAGTCCACATACAGGGGTCGGCAATCAGCCCCAGCATTTT	CASSPHTGVGNQPQHF
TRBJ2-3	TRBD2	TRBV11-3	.	TGTGCCAGCAGCCCCCGGACTAGCGGGACAACCACAGATGCGCAGTATTTT	CASSPRTSGTTTDAQYF